The TCR beta chain described here comes from a study of T cell repertoires in cytomegalovirus infection (dated by TCRdb to the late 2010s). About the investigation overall: The peptide stimulations were aimed at well-studied HLA-B-restricted epitopes as well as recently identified HLA-C-restricted CMV epitopes, whose presentation resists viral immunomodulation. The HLA type of each donor mattered for the analysis, because public TCR beta signatures pointed to carriage of CMV infection along with the matching HLA type.

The CDR3, cysteine through phenylalanine, is 14 amino acids long. Solely the CDR3 DNA is kept, with 42 bases framed from the first base. Trimming costs V 1 base and J 3 bases, and their ends lie 9 bases apart. CDR1 and CDR2 are drawn from the germline V gene: MNHEY, SVGEGT. Sequenced using an Illumina HiSeq 1500. TCRdb reprocessing: public reads trimmed at Q25 with fastp, clones called with MiXCR, in-frame beta chains kept. Duplicate CDR3 protein sequences are folded into a single record with the most common DNA and genes. The sample table lists about a million distinct CDR3 sequences, roughly 30% of them with a count of one. Over 13% of the sample lies in the top ten. Overall results and qualifications from the work: In both this cohort and an independent approximately 370-donor cohort, the cumulative frequency of public TCR beta family members distinguished carriers of CMV infection plus the relevant HLA type. In the ex vivo response, HLA-C-restricted CMV-specific TCR beta clonotypes were dominant, and in two of eight donors the single most frequent clonotype came from this HLA-C-restricted group.

This sample's treatment or condition label indicates: in vitro stimulation with specific CMV peptide epitopes to enrich CMV-specific T cells. This clonotype was seen a few times. This receptor's antigen is unknown. Nothing much larger sits one base from this clone, and base qualities are not available. Specimen: cultured CD8+ T cells from PBMCs, collected from culture after CMV antigen stimulation. The chain is made from TRBV6-2 or TRBV6-3 and TRBJ2-5, with a weak D call of TRBD1 (6 bases match). This receptor was obtained from a human donor in good health (CMV status not recorded). Some clones in this sample may be carry-over from other donors' samples. For the CDR3, the sequence is CASSYWTAEETQYF. At the DNA level, the sequence is TGTGCCAGCAGTTACTGGACAGCGGAAGAGACCCAGTACTTC.